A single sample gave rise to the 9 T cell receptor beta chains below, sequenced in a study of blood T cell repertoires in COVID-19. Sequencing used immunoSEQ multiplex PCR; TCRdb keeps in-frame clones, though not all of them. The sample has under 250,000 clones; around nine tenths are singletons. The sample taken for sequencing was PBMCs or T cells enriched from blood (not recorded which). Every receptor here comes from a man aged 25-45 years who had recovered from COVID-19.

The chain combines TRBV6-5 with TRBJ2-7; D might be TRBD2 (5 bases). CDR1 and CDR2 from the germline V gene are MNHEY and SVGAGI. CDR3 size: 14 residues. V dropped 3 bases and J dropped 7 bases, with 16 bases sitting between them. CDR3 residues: CASSYSGLLKEQYF. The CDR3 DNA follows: TGTGCCAGCAGTTATTCGGGATTACTGAAGGAGCAGTACTTC.

CDR3 sequence (DNA): TGTGCCAGCAGCTTCCCCCGGGGGGCCGGAACCGGGGAGCTGTTTTTT. This gives the protein CASSFPRGAGTGELFF. V and J are TRBV5-4 and TRBJ2-2, with a weak D call TRBD2 (7 bases). Trimming stripped 2 bases from V and 5 bases from J, with 16 bases between. This CDR3 contains 16 residues. Germline CDR1 SGHNT, CDR2 YYREEE (reference sequence).

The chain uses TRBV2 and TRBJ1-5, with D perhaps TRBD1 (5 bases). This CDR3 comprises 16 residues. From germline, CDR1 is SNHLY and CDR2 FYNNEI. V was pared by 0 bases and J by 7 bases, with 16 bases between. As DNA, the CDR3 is TGTGCCAGCAGTGAAGCTATCGGGCAGGGAAGACAGCCCCAGCATTTT. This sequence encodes CASSEAIGQGRQPQHF.

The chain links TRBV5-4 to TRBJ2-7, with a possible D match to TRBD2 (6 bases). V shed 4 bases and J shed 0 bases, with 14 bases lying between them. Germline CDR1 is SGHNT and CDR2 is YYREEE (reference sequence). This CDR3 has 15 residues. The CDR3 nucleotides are TGTGCCAGCAGCCCAGGGACGGGGGACTCCTACGAGCAGTACTTC. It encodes CASSPGTGDSYEQYF.

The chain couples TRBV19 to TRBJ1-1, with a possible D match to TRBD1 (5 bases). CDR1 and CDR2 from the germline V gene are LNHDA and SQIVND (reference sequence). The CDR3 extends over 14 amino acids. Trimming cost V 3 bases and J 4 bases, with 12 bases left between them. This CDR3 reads CASSIGGESTEAFF. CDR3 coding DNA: TGTGCCAGTAGTATCGGGGGTGAAAGCACTGAAGCTTTCTTT. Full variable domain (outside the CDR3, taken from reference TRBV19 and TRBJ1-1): DGGITQSPKYLFRKEGQNVTLSCEQNLNHDAMYWYRQDPGQGLRLIYYSQIVNDFQKGDIAEGYSVSREKKESFPLTVTSAQKNPTAFYLCASSIGGESTEAFFGQGTRLTVV.

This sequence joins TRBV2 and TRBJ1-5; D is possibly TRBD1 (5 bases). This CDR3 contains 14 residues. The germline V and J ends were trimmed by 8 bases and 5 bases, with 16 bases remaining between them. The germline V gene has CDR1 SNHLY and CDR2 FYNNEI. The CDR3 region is CASSRGLRDQPQHF. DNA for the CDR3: TGTGCCAGCTCGAGGGGACTAAGGGATCAGCCCCAGCATTTT.

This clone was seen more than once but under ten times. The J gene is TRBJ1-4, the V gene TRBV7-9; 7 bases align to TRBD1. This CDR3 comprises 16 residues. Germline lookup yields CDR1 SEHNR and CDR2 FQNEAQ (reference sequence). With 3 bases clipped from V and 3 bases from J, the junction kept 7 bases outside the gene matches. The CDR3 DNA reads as TGTGCCAGCAGCTTTCAACCGGGACAGCCTAATGAAAAACTGTTTTTT. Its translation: CASSFQPGQPNEKLFF.

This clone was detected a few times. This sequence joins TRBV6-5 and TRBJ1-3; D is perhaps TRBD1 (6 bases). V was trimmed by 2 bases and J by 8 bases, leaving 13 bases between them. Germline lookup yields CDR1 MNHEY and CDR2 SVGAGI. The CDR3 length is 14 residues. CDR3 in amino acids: CASSYGGQRDTIYF. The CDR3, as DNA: TGTGCCAGCAGTTACGGGGGACAAAGAGACACCATATATTTT.

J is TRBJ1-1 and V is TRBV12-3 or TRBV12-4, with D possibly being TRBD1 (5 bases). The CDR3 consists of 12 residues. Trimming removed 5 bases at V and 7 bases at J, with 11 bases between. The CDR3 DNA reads TGTGCCAGCAGTCCATATCAGGGTGAAGCTTTCTTT. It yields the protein CASSPYQGEAFF.